This T cell receptor beta chain derives from a study of T-cell memory formation after mild COVID-19. Turning to the study itself: TCR clusters largely stayed donor specific.

After 5'RACE with constant-segment primers, TCR alpha and TCR beta cDNA libraries carrying sample barcodes and UMIs were obtained. One entry per CDR3 protein, called by TCRdb with MiXCR from the 5' RACE reads. The sample consists of 190,000 or so distinct CDR3 sequences, about 20% of them appearing once. Notes on this clonotype: The antigen is unknown.

Germline-derived CDR1 and CDR2 are LGHNT and FRNRAP. The CDR3 has 15 residues. Trimming shortened V by 6 bases and J by 5 bases, and 17 bases separated the two germline ends. Regarding the study as a whole: The study detected some responding clones in pre-infection memory, suggesting cross-reactive memory joined.

V gene TRBV12-5 combines with J gene TRBJ1-5; TRBD1 might be the D (6 bases). The clonotype was recovered from an adult woman who had mild COVID-19 (a few samples of this study predate the infection). Cell type and time point are not known. The sequenced sample was PBMCs or a T cell subset sorted from them (not recorded which). CDR3 sequence (DNA): TGTGCTAGTGGCAAGATTTACAGGGCAGATCAGCCCCAGCATTTT. Residues: CASGKIYRADQPQHF.